The next 6 T cell receptor beta chains were all read from a single sample in a study of cytomegalovirus exposure and HLA in healthy donors. Both 60 Vbeta primers and 13 Jbeta primers went into the PCR. Generated by immunoSEQ multiplex PCR, the TCRdb table keeps only in-frame clones and is missing some. This table holds 55,000 to 75,000 clones, over 75% found once. The sample comprised PBMCs. The source is a man aged 18 to 30 in good health and CMV-seronegative.

The J gene is TRBJ2-7, the V gene TRBV5-1; 12 positions agree with TRBD1. CDR1 and CDR2 (germline): SGHRS, YFSETQ. The V segment lost 4 bases and the J segment 3 bases; nucleotides outside the gene matches: 5. The CDR3 has 15 amino acids. The CDR3 protein is CASSPGTGGYYEQYF. Here the CDR3 DNA reads TGCGCCAGCAGCCCCGGGACAGGGGGCTACTACGAGCAGTACTTC. The full variable domain, with the rest looked up from reference TRBV5-1 and TRBJ2-7, is KAGVTQTPRYLIKTRGQQVTLSCSPISGHRSVSWYQQTPGQGLQFLFEYFSETQRNKGNFPGRFSGRQFSNSRSEMNVSTLELGDSALYLCASSPGTGGYYEQYFGPGTRLTVT.

To note about this clone: An end of the junction does not agree with germline; a read error may underlie this. V usage is TRBV28 and J usage is TRBJ2-4; 8 positions match TRBD1. This CDR3 is built from 12 residues. The germline V gene encodes CDR1 MDHEN and CDR2 SYDVKM. CDR3 nucleotide sequence: TGTGCCAGCGGAAGATCTCGGGACAGGTTATGGTTC. Translating gives CASGRSRDRLWF.

The V and J genes are TRBV28 and TRBJ1-2; D perhaps matches TRBD1 (5 bases). Germline CDR1 MDHEN, CDR2 SYDVKM. V was clipped by 5 bases and J by 4 bases, with 17 bases between them. CDR3 length: 15 amino acids. The CDR3 DNA sequence: TGTGCCAGCAGTCGCGCGGGGGGGGTAGTCTATGGCTACACCTTC. Translation gives CASSRAGGVVYGYTF.

DNA of the CDR3: TGTGCCGGCGTAGCGGGGGGATCCACAGATACGCAGTATTTT. It is translated as CAGVAGGSTDTQYF. V and J are TRBV6-1 and TRBJ2-3; TRBD2 matches at 10 bases. V lost 11 bases, J lost 2 bases, and 7 bases stayed unmatched. Germline CDR1 is MNHNS and CDR2 is SASEGT. CDR3 length equals 14 residues.

The rearrangement links TRBV28 to TRBJ1-3; perhaps TRBD1 as D (5 bases). The germline CDR1 and CDR2 sequences are MDHEN and SYDVKM. V dropped 6 bases and J dropped 1 base, with 10 bases sitting between them. The CDR3 extends over 14 amino acids. The CDR3 DNA follows: TGTGCCAGCAGACCCTCAGGGTCTGGAAACACCATATATTTT. Amino acids: CASRPSGSGNTIYF.

This clone showed up just once. The V and J genes are TRBV30 and TRBJ1-2; TRBD1 aligns across 12 bases. CDR3 length: 13 amino acids. J lost 6 bases, V lost 7 bases, and 6 bases had no gene match. Germline CDR1 is GTSNPN and CDR2 is SVGIG (reference sequence). DNA for the CDR3: TGTGCCTTCCGGGACAGGGGGCTTGATGGCTACACCTTC. Protein product: CAFRDRGLDGYTF.